The clone carrying this TCR beta chain was found a few times. What it binds is not known. This record comes from a study of CD8 T cells in ankylosing spondylitis. Study findings and constraints: For ankylosing spondylitis blood, a TCR beta motif of 7 or 8 highly homologous variants appeared characteristic.

TCRdb fed the 5' RACE reads into MiXCR, producing one record per CDR3 protein. The table has 350,000 to 450,000 distinct CDR3 sequences, roughly a quarter seen once. Per the germline V gene, CDR1 is SGHNT and CDR2 is YENEEA. The CDR3 is 14 amino acids. Trimming removed 5 bases at V and 0 bases at J, with 10 bases between. The sample taken for sequencing was blood, either unsorted or a sorted T cell fraction (not recorded which). The TCR originated in a male donor with ankylosing spondylitis. J is TRBJ2-5 and V is TRBV11-3; D is perhaps TRBD2 (6 bases). The CDR3 nucleotides are TGTGCCAGCAGCCCGGACTATTACCAAGAGACCCAGTACTTC. As protein: CASSPDYYQETQYF.